This entry lists 17 T cell receptor beta chains sequenced from one sample in a study of T cell responses to AZD1222 COVID-19 vaccine. The table came from immunoSEQ multiplex PCR; TCRdb's copy has only in-frame clones and leaves some out. The sample consists of 150,000 or so clones, about 95% of them appearing once. This material consisted of peripheral blood, taken on day 0 of AZD1222 vaccination. Every receptor here comes from an adult in good health.

Regarding this clone: Other DNA variants within this sample encode the same CDR3. The V call is TRBV7-9, the J call TRBJ1-1; D not resolved. The length of the CDR3 is 12 residues. Deletions cut 1 base from V and 4 bases from J, with 4 bases between. In germline, CDR1 is SEHNR, CDR2 FQNEAQ (reference sequence). CDR3 sequence (DNA): TGTGCCAGCAGCTTAGGGGTCACTGAAGCTTTCTTT. This codes for CASSLGVTEAFF.

The J gene is TRBJ1-1, the V gene TRBV19; TRBD1 matches 7 bases. Germline lookup yields CDR1 LNHDA and CDR2 SQIVND (reference sequence). CDR3 length equals 16 residues. V shed 5 bases, J shed 6 bases, and the junction held 15 bases outside the gene matches. The CDR3 DNA sequence: TGTGCCAGTAGTTCGGGGGCGGGCAGGGGGAGACCTGAAGCTTTCTTT. It encodes CASSSGAGRGRPEAFF.

The chain has TRBV19 and TRBJ1-5; D remains ambiguous. CDR1 is LNHDA, CDR2 SQIVND, per germline (reference sequence). There are 18 residues in the CDR3. Between the trimmed V and J ends, which lost 2 bases and 4 bases, there was a span of 21 bases. The chain's CDR3 is CASSIRVLVAPPNQPQHF. The DNA for the CDR3 is TGTGCCAGTAGTATAAGGGTCTTAGTGGCACCACCGAATCAGCCCCAGCATTTT.

Here the CDR3 DNA reads TGTGCCAGCAGCCAAGGGCCGGATAGCAATCAGCCCCAGCATTTT. Residues: CASSQGPDSNQPQHF. This rearrangement joins TRBV3-1 (or the pseudogene TRBV3-2) to TRBJ1-5; no firm D call. CDR3 length: 15 amino acids. CDR1 and CDR2 (germline): LGHDT, YNNKEL (reference sequence). The V and J ends lost 1 base and 0 bases respectively, with 7 bases between them.

The chain uses TRBV4-1 and TRBJ2-7; no firm D call. Germline V CDR1 and CDR2: MGHRA, YSYEKL. With 0 bases removed from V and 2 bases from J, the gap between germline ends came to 11 bases. The CDR3 length is 15 residues. The CDR3 loop is CASSQEYWGTYEQYF. In nucleotides, the CDR3 is TGCGCCAGCAGCCAAGAATACTGGGGTACCTACGAGCAGTACTTC.

The chain recombines TRBV5-5 with TRBJ1-2; D ambiguous. The V end was cut by 0 bases, the J end by 8 bases, with 17 bases between. The CDR3 loop spans 15 amino acids. Germline V gene lookup returns CDR1 SGHKS and CDR2 YYEKEE (reference sequence). The CDR3 nucleotides read TGTGCCAGCAGCTTGGGAGGAGCTGGGCTCGGGGGCTACACCTTC. Translating it yields CASSLGGAGLGGYTF.

This clone was seen only once. This CDR3 is CASSSGQGDYGYTF. The CDR3, as DNA: TGTGCCAGCAGTTCTGGACAGGGAGACTATGGCTACACCTTC. The chain joins TRBV28 to TRBJ1-2, with 8 bases matching TRBD1. This CDR3 has 14 residues. CDR1 MDHEN and CDR2 SYDVKM come from the germline V gene. V was clipped by 4 bases and J by 3 bases; unmatched bases: 4.

The chain recombines TRBV5-4 with TRBJ1-2; 7 bases fit TRBD1. J lost 5 bases, V lost 4 bases, and 8 bases had no gene match. The CDR3 is 14 residues long. From germline, CDR1 is SGHNT and CDR2 YYREEE (reference sequence). The CDR3 reads CASSRAGTEYGYTF. In DNA form, the CDR3 reads TGTGCCAGCAGCAGGGCCGGGACAGAATATGGCTACACCTTC.

This chain joins TRBV13 and TRBJ2-1, with a possible D match to TRBD1 (5 bases). The CDR3 runs to 15 residues. With 4 bases removed from V and 0 bases from J, the gap between germline ends came to 10 bases. CDR1 is PRHDT and CDR2 is FYEKMQ in the germline V gene (reference sequence). CDR3 residues: CASSSRVGSYNEQFF. CDR3 in DNA: TGTGCCAGCAGCTCCAGGGTGGGCTCCTACAATGAGCAGTTCTTC.

The chain recombines TRBV19 with TRBJ1-6, with TRBD1 as a possible D gene (6 bases). The CDR3 loop spans 15 amino acids. The germline CDR1 and CDR2 sequences are LNHDA and SQIVND (reference sequence). V lost 8 bases, J lost 8 bases, and 19 bases lay in between. The CDR3 region has the DNA TGTGCCAGTTCGTGGGGGGGGCTGTCGGATTCACCCCTCCACTTT. This gives the protein CASSWGGLSDSPLHF.

The genes are TRBV4-1 and TRBJ1-5; D gene unclear. CDR1 and CDR2 from the germline V gene are MGHRA and YSYEKL. This CDR3 has 14 amino acids. With 4 bases removed from V and 3 bases from J, the gap between germline ends came to 10 bases. The CDR3 loop reads CASSPDGLNQPQHF. CDR3 nucleotides: TGCGCCAGCAGCCCGGACGGGCTCAATCAGCCCCAGCATTTT.

The chain employs TRBV5-5 and TRBJ2-2; D uncertain. Germline values: CDR1 SGHKS, CDR2 YYEKEE (reference sequence). V gave up 4 bases and J gave up 6 bases, with 7 bases separating them. The CDR3 loop spans 12 amino acids. CDR3 residues: CASSLYSGELFF. As DNA, the CDR3 is TGTGCCAGCAGCCTTTACTCCGGGGAGCTGTTTTTT.

The CDR3 sequence is CASSLGVAAPYTQYF. CDR3 sequence (DNA): TGTGCCAGCAGCTTAGGAGTAGCAGCCCCTTATACGCAGTATTTT. The chain has TRBV7-2 and TRBJ2-3, with unresolved D. V lost 1 base, J lost 7 bases, and 15 bases lay in between. Germline loops: CDR1 SGHTA, CDR2 FQGNSA. The CDR3 runs 15 residues.

CDR3 in DNA: TGTGCCAGCAGTTCCGACAGGTATACCATGAACACTGAAGCTTTCTTT. It is translated as CASSSDRYTMNTEAFF. V usage is TRBV28 and J usage is TRBJ1-1, with D maybe TRBD1 (6 bases). The V end was cut by 4 bases, the J end by 0 bases, with 15 bases between. The CDR3 runs 16 residues. From germline, CDR1 is MDHEN and CDR2 SYDVKM.

This chain connects TRBV11-2 to TRBJ2-1; 15 bases are a match to TRBD2. The CDR3 spans 17 residues. The germline gives CDR1 SGHAT, CDR2 FQNNGV. V dropped 5 bases and J dropped 1; count of bases not matched to a gene: 3. This CDR3 is CASSRGLAGGSYNEQFF. The CDR3 region has the DNA TGTGCCAGCAGCCGGGGACTAGCGGGAGGATCCTACAATGAGCAGTTCTTC.

V and J are TRBV4-1 and TRBJ2-1; weak D call: TRBD1 (5 bases). Germline V gene data show CDR1 as MGHRA and CDR2 as YSYEKL. The V gene lost 0 bases and the J gene lost 5 bases, with 20 bases spanning the gap. The CDR3 is made up of 18 amino acids. CDR3 DNA sequence: TGCGCCAGCAGCCAAGAAGGTTCAGGGCCTAGGAGAAACAATGAGCAGTTCTTC. Its protein is CASSQEGSGPRRNNEQFF.

The gene calls are TRBV7-2 and TRBJ2-2; TRBD1 might be the D (6 bases). CDR1 is SGHTA, CDR2 FQGNSA, per germline. The CDR3 sequence is 14 residues long. V was cut by 6 bases and J by 4 bases, with 12 bases left in between. Here the CDR3 reads CASSLVGATGELFF. Written as DNA, the CDR3 is TGTGCCAGCAGTTTGGTGGGGGCCACCGGGGAGCTGTTTTTT.